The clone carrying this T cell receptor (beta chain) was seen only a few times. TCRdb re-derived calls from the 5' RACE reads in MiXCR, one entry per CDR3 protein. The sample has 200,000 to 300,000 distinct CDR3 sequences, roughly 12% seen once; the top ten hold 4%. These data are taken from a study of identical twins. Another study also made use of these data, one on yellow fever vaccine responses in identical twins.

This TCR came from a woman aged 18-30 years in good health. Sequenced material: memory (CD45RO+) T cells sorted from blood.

The CDR3: CASSPNRELAKNIQYF. The DNA for the CDR3 is TGTGCCAGCAGCCCTAACAGGGAACTAGCCAAAAACATTCAGTACTTC. The gene calls are TRBV6-2 or TRBV6-3 and TRBJ2-4; possible D gene TRBD1, 6 bases. The V and J ends lost 6 bases and 0 bases respectively, with 15 bases between them. This CDR3 is 16 amino acids long. Per the germline V gene, CDR1 is MNHEY and CDR2 is SVGEGT.